This T cell receptor (beta chain) was captured by sequencing in a study of T cells after yellow fever vaccination. UMIs and a universal primer site were added when TCR cDNA was made by 5'RACE template switching. TCRdb re-called the 5' RACE reads through MiXCR, storing one row per CDR3 protein. The sample has 620,000 or so distinct CDR3 sequences, about 12% seen once. The CDR3 is made up of 13 amino acids. Germline CDR1 is DFQATT and CDR2 is SNEGSKA (reference sequence). The TCR comes from a man aged 25 to 40 who received the YFV17D yellow fever vaccine. The chain uses TRBV20-1 and TRBJ2-3, with 11 bases identical to TRBD2. Sequencing used PBMCs, obtained on the day of the yellow fever booster vaccination. The CDR3 region is CSASPSGRDTQYF. The CDR3 DNA reads as TGCAGCGCGAGCCCTAGCGGGAGGGATACGCAGTATTTT.